This entry features one T cell receptor beta chain sequence. Its antigen is not identified. This sample is part of a study of cytomegalovirus exposure and HLA in healthy donors. Overall study findings and caveats: Within an earlier analysis, most TCR beta V segments proved productive either about 87% or about 30% of the time.

PCR used 60 Vbeta primers and 13 Jbeta primers. Sequencing used immunoSEQ multiplex PCR; TCRdb keeps in-frame clones, though not all of them. This sample has about 180,000 clones, with 80% found just once. Germline V gene lookup returns CDR1 SQVTM and CDR2 ANQGSEA. The V end was cut by 7 bases, the J end by 1 base, with 10 bases between. The CDR3 sequence is 12 residues long. This clonotype was obtained from a girl aged 10-17 years in good health and CMV-seropositive. Sequenced sample: PBMCs. This rearrangement joins TRBV29-1 to TRBJ2-5; D not certain. The CDR3 is CSAANPQETQYF. The CDR3 DNA reads as TGCAGCGCCGCTAATCCCCAAGAGACCCAGTACTTC. Using reference TRBV29-1 and TRBJ2-5 for the parts outside the CDR3, the full variable domain is SAVISQKPSRDICQRGTSLTIQCQVDSQVTMMFWYRQQPGQSLTLIATANQGSEATYESGFVIDKFPISRPNLTFSTLTVSNMSPEDSSIYLCSAANPQETQYFGPGTRLLVL.